This TCR beta chain appears in the sequencing data of a study of shared clonotypes between healthy human individuals. The CDR3 loop spans 14 amino acids. Germline V gene sequence: CDR1 MDHEN, CDR2 SYDVKM. CD45RO-negative CD8 cells positively selected for CCR7 made up the naive population, which excluded terminally differentiated effector memory CD45RA+ cells. TCRdb's table, derived via immunoSEQ multiplex PCR, lists solely in-frame clones and lacks some. The table lists some 2 million clones, about 95% of them singletons. With respect to this clone: One junction end disagrees with the germline gene, perhaps due to a read error.

The gene calls are TRBV28 and TRBJ2-7; D might be TRBD2 (6 bases). Sequencing was performed on naive CD8+ T cells sorted from blood. The clonotype was recovered from a man aged 18-30 years in good health. The CDR3 DNA follows: TGTGCCAGCAATTTAGAACCTCGGGACTCCGAGCAGTACTTC. Translated, it gives CASNLEPRDSEQYF.